This TCR beta chain is from a study of T cell repertoires in aging, cancer and after chemotherapy. Study background: The whole study produced a dataset of roughly 8.6 million TCR reads. Study outcomes and limitations: Median generation probability rose over the chemotherapy interval in each cancer cohort, suggesting rebound thymic output. In healthy donors, age-related TCR diversity loss mainly reflected lost richness.

V was trimmed by 3 bases and J by 3 bases, leaving 14 bases between them. This CDR3 has 16 residues. Concerning this clonotype itself: Antigen specificity is unknown.

Peripheral blood genomic DNA, not sorted cells or RNA, was the template. Rearranged V-D-J TRB sequences were amplified with a mixed TRB-A/B primer pool. TCRdb called the multiplex PCR reads again in MiXCR, with one record for every CDR3 protein. The data hold some 15,000 distinct CDR3 sequences, with about 46% observed a single time. This clonotype was obtained from a human donor in good health. The chain recombines TRBV12-3 or TRBV12-4 with TRBJ2-2; tentative D call: TRBD1 (5 bases). The sample consisted of blood. The CDR3 region has the DNA TGTGCCAGCAGTTTGTTTCAGGGTTGGGACACCGGGGAGCTGTTTTTT. Translation: CASSLFQGWDTGELFF.